The clone carrying this T cell receptor (beta chain) was seen a handful of times. What it recognizes is unknown. In germline, CDR1 is SNHLY, CDR2 FYNNEI. The CDR3 loop spans 12 amino acids. V was pared by 8 bases and J by 12 bases, with 17 bases between. The data derive from a study of radiotherapy plus CTLA-4 blockade in lung cancer. Study background: Objective response was observed in around a sixth of patients, and disease control in roughly 33%. Findings and caveats of the study: The authors reported that early blood T cell clone dynamics, with interferon-beta, best predicted response.

Clones were read by immunoSEQ multiplex PCR, and TCRdb kept only the in-frame ones, dropping some. The sample carries tens of thousands of clones, 78% recorded once. The gene calls are TRBV2 and TRBJ2-1, with D uncertain. The TCR sequence derives from a human donor with non-small cell lung cancer who had a partial response to radiotherapy plus ipilimumab. Some clones in this sample may be carry-over from other donors' samples. Sequencing was performed on peripheral blood, taken from a patient treated with radiotherapy plus ipilimumab. The CDR3 sequence is CASAASALGQFF. CDR3 sequence (DNA): TGTGCCAGCGCCGCTTCGGCCCTAGGGCAGTTCTTC.